One sample yielded the 27 T cell receptor beta chains listed below, sequenced in a study of cytomegalovirus exposure and HLA in healthy donors (dated by TCRdb to about 2017). The protocol used for the library was the immunoSEQ multiplex PCR assay. For the multiplex PCR, a mixture combining 60 forward primers for TCR Vbeta segments and 13 reverse primers for TCR Jbeta segments was used. The source is immuneACCESS, and TCRdb retained only in-frame sequences with V and J called. Part of the clones is not carried over; for the studies checked, unresolved V genes explain less than half of this, and the remainder is unexplained. This sample holds fewer than 180,000 clones; roughly 83% were observed only once. The top ten clonotypes cover 3.5% to 4.5% of the sample. The source material was PBMCs. The receptors shown here come from a human donor in good health.

CDR3 sequence reads: CASSLGTGVELFF. For the CDR3, the DNA is TGTGCCAGCAGCTTAGGGACAGGGGTCGAACTGTTTTTT. The chain is built from TRBV7-2 and TRBJ1-4, with 9 bases fitting TRBD1. V lost 1 base, J lost 12 bases, and 3 bases stayed unmatched. The CDR3 consists of 13 residues. Germline lookup yields CDR1 SGHTA and CDR2 FQGNSA.

About this clone: Other DNA sequences within the sample encode an identical CDR3. This chain links TRBV7-2 with TRBJ2-5; no reliable D call. The V end was cut by 5 bases, the J end by 2 bases, with 9 bases between. The CDR3 is 13 residues long. Per germline, CDR1 SGHTA and CDR2 FQGNSA. This CDR3 reads CASSRGSQETQYF. The CDR3 nucleotides are TGTGCCAGCAGCCGCGGAAGTCAAGAGACCCAGTACTTC.

V is TRBV9 and J is TRBJ1-1; possible D gene TRBD1, 5 bases. Germline V gene sequence: CDR1 SGDLS, CDR2 YYNGEE. CDR3 length equals 14 residues. Trimming removed 3 bases from V and 6 bases from J, with 15 bases in between. The CDR3 loop is CASSEMQGGPEAFF. The CDR3 DNA is TGTGCCAGCAGCGAGATGCAGGGAGGCCCTGAAGCTTTCTTT.

The chain has TRBV9 and TRBJ2-1; 9 bases are a match to TRBD1. V was pared by 4 bases and J by 8 bases, with 10 bases of the junction left unmatched. This CDR3 comprises 15 residues. Germline CDR1 is SGDLS and CDR2 is YYNGEE. CDR3 residues: CASSTWTGEWDEQFF. CDR3 nucleotides: TGTGCCAGCAGCACGTGGACAGGGGAGTGGGATGAGCAGTTCTTC.

The rearrangement joins TRBV7-2 to TRBJ1-4, with 10 bases matching TRBD1. CDR3 length: 16 amino acids. The V segment lost 5 bases and the J segment 4 bases; nucleotides outside the gene matches: 7. Germline V CDR1 and CDR2: SGHTA, FQGNSA. The DNA for the CDR3 is TGTGCCAGCAGCCCCTTAGGACAGGGGGGTAATGAAAAACTGTTTTTT. As protein: CASSPLGQGGNEKLFF.

This clone was seen a few times. This chain connects TRBV28 to TRBJ2-5; 9 bases map to TRBD2. This CDR3 has 16 amino acids. Germline V CDR1 and CDR2: MDHEN, SYDVKM. J was trimmed by 3 bases and V by 6 bases; bases with no gene match: 11. For the CDR3, the DNA is TGTGCCAGCAGCACCTGGGCTAGCGGGGAAAAAGAGACCCAGTACTTC. It yields the protein CASSTWASGEKETQYF. Using reference TRBV28 and TRBJ2-5 for the parts outside the CDR3, the full variable domain is DVKVTQSSRYLVKRTGEKVFLECVQDMDHENMFWYRQDPGLGLRLIYFSYDVKMKEKGDIPEGYSVSREKKERFSLILESASTNQTSMYLCASSTWASGEKETQYFGPGTRLLVL.

The V and J genes are TRBV7-9 and TRBJ1-4, with 10 bases aligning to TRBD1. With 6 bases clipped from V and 7 bases from J, the junction kept 2 bases outside the gene matches. The CDR3 runs 13 residues. In germline, CDR1 is SEHNR, CDR2 FQNEAQ (reference sequence). In DNA, the CDR3 is TGTGCCAGCAGGACAGGGGGCGTTGAAAAACTGTTTTTT. Its protein product is CASRTGGVEKLFF. The variable domain in full, with the rest retrieved from reference TRBV7-9 and TRBJ1-4, is DTGVSQNPRHKITKRGQNVTFRCDPISEHNRLYWYRQTLGQGPEFLTYFQNEAQLEKSRLLSDRFSAERPKGSFSTLEIQRTEQGDSAMYLCASRTGGVEKLFFGSGTQLSVL.

The V call is TRBV4-1, the J call TRBJ2-3; 10 nucleotides agree with TRBD1. This CDR3 has 15 residues. V shed 5 bases, J shed 4 bases, and the junction held 6 bases outside the gene matches. Germline CDR1 MGHRA, CDR2 YSYEKL. The CDR3 nucleotides read TGCGCCAGCAGCTTCGACAGGGGGCGCGCAGATACGCAGTATTTT. Protein product: CASSFDRGRADTQYF.

The J gene is TRBJ1-6, the V gene TRBV10-2; D is ambiguous. The CDR3 is made up of 14 amino acids. V lost 6 bases and J 7 bases, leaving 13 bases between the germline ends. Germline V gene lookup returns CDR1 WSHSY and CDR2 SAAADI. The CDR3 region is CASRAGSLNSPLHF. CDR3 bases: TGCGCCAGCAGAGCCGGGTCCCTAAATTCACCCCTCCACTTT.

The table lists this clone with a count of one. CDR3 coding DNA: TGTGCCAGCAGCAACAGCGGGGGGGGGTCCTACGAGCAGTACTTC. Protein: CASSNSGGGSYEQYF. The V gene is TRBV7-8, the J gene TRBJ2-7, with TRBD2 matching 10 bases. Losses at the gene ends were 5 bases for V and 1 base for J; bases not matched to a gene: 5. The CDR3 consists of 15 residues. Germline CDR1 reads SGHVS; CDR2 reads FQNEAQ.

In DNA form, the CDR3 reads TGTGCCAGGACAGGGACCGAGTCCTACACTGAAGCTTTCTTT. It yields the protein CARTGTESYTEAFF. The chain employs TRBV2 and TRBJ1-1; 7 bases map to TRBD1. V gave up 9 bases and J gave up 3 bases; unmatched junction bases: 10. From germline, CDR1 is SNHLY and CDR2 FYNNEI. The CDR3 extends over 14 amino acids.

The chain is built from TRBV5-5 and TRBJ1-6; 7 bases agree with TRBD1. The ends lost 0 bases at V and 8 bases at J; junction bases unmatched: 8. This CDR3 comprises 16 residues. Per germline, CDR1 SGHKS and CDR2 YYEKEE (reference sequence). The CDR3 loop is CASSLEGALLHSPLHF. The CDR3 DNA is TGTGCCAGCAGCTTGGAGGGGGCGCTTTTACATTCACCCCTCCACTTT.

Worth noting for this clone: At one end, the junction sequence differs from germline, possibly due to a read error. The J gene is TRBJ2-2, the V gene TRBV7-8; 7 bases fit TRBD2. CDR3 length: 18 amino acids. Germline V gene lookup returns CDR1 SGHVS and CDR2 FQNEAQ. The CDR3 reads CASSLASMGGFFAGELFF. The DNA for the CDR3 is TGTGCCAGCAGCTTAGCGTCAATGGGGGGGTTCTTCGCCGGGGAACTGTTTTTT.

This clone was counted once. This chain links TRBV27 with TRBJ2-5; D is ambiguous. Judging by the DNA end, TRBJ2-7 fits better; the J call may be wrong. CDR1 is MNHEY, CDR2 SMNVEV, per germline (reference sequence). The CDR3 loop spans 13 amino acids. CDR3 loop: CASSLKSPYEQYF. The CDR3 DNA sequence: TGTGCCAGCAGTCTAAAGTCCCCCTACGAGCAGTACTTC.

The CDR3 nucleotides read TGTGCCAGTAGCTCCCGGGAGCCCGGGGAGAATGAAAAACTGTTTTTT. It yields the protein CASSSREPGENEKLFF. The chain joins TRBV19 to TRBJ1-4; D gene unclear. Trimming removed 6 bases from V and 5 bases from J, with 19 bases in between. This CDR3 has 16 amino acids. The V gene's germline CDR1 is LNHDA and CDR2 SQIVND (reference sequence).

The genes are TRBV6-6 and TRBJ2-1, with a tentative D call TRBD2 (6 bases). The germline V gene has CDR1 MNHNY and CDR2 SVGAGI (reference sequence). Trimming left V 7 bases short and J 5 bases short, with 15 bases between. The CDR3 spans 14 residues. The CDR3 region is CASTSTASDNEQFF. As DNA, the CDR3 is TGTGCCAGCACCTCAACGGCTAGCGACAATGAGCAGTTCTTC.

This chain uses TRBV28 with TRBJ2-5; TRBD2 might be the D (6 bases). CDR3 length: 17 residues. The germline CDR1 and CDR2 sequences are MDHEN and SYDVKM. Deletions cut 6 bases from V and 7 bases from J, with 27 bases between. The CDR3 spells CASSGFGGMGGYGTQYF. CDR3 bases: TGTGCCAGCAGCGGCTTTGGTGGGATGGGAGGCTATGGGACCCAGTACTTC.

This clone was seen only a few times. This sequence joins TRBV30 and TRBJ2-1; 8 bases fit TRBD2. Germline trimming cut 2 bases from V and 5 bases from J; bases unmatched to any gene: 5. The CDR3 sequence is 14 residues long. Germline V CDR1 and CDR2: GTSNPN, SVGIG (reference sequence). The CDR3 here is CAWSPGLGDNEQFF. CDR3 bases: TGTGCCTGGAGTCCGGGACTAGGGGACAATGAGCAGTTCTTC.

The rearrangement links TRBV18 to TRBJ1-1, with 8 bases aligning to TRBD1. CDR1 and CDR2 from the germline V gene are KGHSH and LQKENI. The V and J ends lost 1 base and 4 bases, in that order; junction bases with no gene match: 2. There are 14 residues in the CDR3. CDR3 protein: CASSPLTGGTEAFF. Written as DNA, the CDR3 is TGTGCCAGCTCACCACTCACAGGGGGCACTGAAGCTTTCTTT.

The chain joins TRBV28 to TRBJ2-7; 13 bases match TRBD2. The CDR3 loop spans 15 amino acids. The V segment lost 5 bases and the J segment 5 bases; nucleotides outside the gene matches: 6. Per the germline V gene, CDR1 is MDHEN and CDR2 is SYDVKM. DNA of the CDR3: TGTGCCAGCAGTCCGGGACTAGCGGGAACCCACGAGCAGTACTTC. Its translation: CASSPGLAGTHEQYF.

The rearrangement joins TRBV5-1 to TRBJ2-4, with D possibly TRBD2 on 5 matching bases. V lost 4 bases and J 3 bases, leaving 8 bases between the germline ends. The CDR3 totals 13 residues. Germline assignment: CDR1 SGHRS and CDR2 YFSETQ. CDR3 DNA: TGCGCCAGCAGCAAACGGGACAAAAACATTCAGTACTTC. It translates to CASSKRDKNIQYF.

V is TRBV28 and J is TRBJ2-1; tentative D call: TRBD2 (6 bases). V lost 1 base and J lost 5, with 12 bases in between. The CDR3 consists of 15 residues. Per the germline V gene, CDR1 is MDHEN and CDR2 is SYDVKM. The DNA of the CDR3 is TGTGCCAGCAGTTTATACGCGGGACCCAACAATGAGCAGTTCTTC. This sequence encodes CASSLYAGPNNEQFF.

The chain has TRBV5-1 and TRBJ2-2, with 9 bases fitting TRBD2. CDR3 length: 16 amino acids. Germline V lookup: CDR1 SGHRS, CDR2 YFSETQ. J gave up 5 bases and V 4 bases, and 9 bases lay outside the gene matches. The CDR3 protein is CASSARTSDKTGELFF. The CDR3 DNA reads as TGCGCCAGCAGCGCCAGGACTAGCGACAAGACCGGGGAGCTGTTTTTT.

This clone is a singleton in its sample. The CDR3, as DNA: TGTGCCAGCAGACCTGGACAGGGTAGGTCCTACGAGCAGTACTTC. Translation gives CASRPGQGRSYEQYF. The chain couples TRBV6-5 to TRBJ2-7; 8 nucleotides line up with TRBD1. Trimming removed 6 bases from V and 1 base from J; junction bases left unmatched: 8. CDR3 length: 15 amino acids. The germline V gene encodes CDR1 MNHEY and CDR2 SVGAGI.

This clone was recorded a few times. The chain joins TRBV12-5 to TRBJ2-2, with TRBD1 matching over 8 bases. Germline CDR1 is LGHNT and CDR2 is FRNRAP. The V segment lost 6 bases and the J segment 4 bases; nucleotides outside the gene matches: 13. This CDR3 has 17 residues. The CDR3 is CASGRGQEMGGTGELFF. The CDR3 DNA follows: TGTGCTAGTGGCCGGGGACAGGAAATGGGGGGCACCGGGGAGCTGTTTTTT.

The chain employs TRBV7-6 and TRBJ2-3; 10 nucleotides agree with TRBD2. Looked up from germline, CDR1 is SGHVS and CDR2 is FNYEAQ. This CDR3 has 16 amino acids. J lost 6 bases, V lost 0 bases, and 6 bases had no gene match. CDR3 region: CASSLAGAGGADTQYF. The CDR3 DNA follows: TGTGCCAGCAGCTTAGCTGGAGCGGGAGGGGCCGATACGCAGTATTTT.

This chain links TRBV19 with TRBJ2-1, with D possibly being TRBD1 (5 bases). The germline V and J ends were trimmed by 4 bases and 7 bases, with 11 bases remaining between them. Germline lookup yields CDR1 LNHDA and CDR2 SQIVND (reference sequence). CDR3 size: 13 residues. CDR3 DNA sequence: TGTGCCAGTAGTACAGGGATGAGGAATGAGCAGTTCTTC. Protein sequence: CASSTGMRNEQFF.